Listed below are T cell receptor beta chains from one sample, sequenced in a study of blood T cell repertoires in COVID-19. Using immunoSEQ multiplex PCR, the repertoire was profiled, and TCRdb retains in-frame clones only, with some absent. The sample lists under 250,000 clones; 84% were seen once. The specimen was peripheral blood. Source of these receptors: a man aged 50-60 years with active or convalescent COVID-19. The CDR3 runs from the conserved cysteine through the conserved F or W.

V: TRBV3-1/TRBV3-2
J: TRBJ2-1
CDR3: CASSRRGGRGEGNEQFF

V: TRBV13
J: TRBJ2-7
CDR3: CASSWRGLGEQYF

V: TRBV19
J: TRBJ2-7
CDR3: CASSFSPGTEPYEQYF

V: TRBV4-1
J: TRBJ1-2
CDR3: CASSQGTGTYGYTF

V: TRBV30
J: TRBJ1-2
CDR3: CAWGTGRAYGYTF

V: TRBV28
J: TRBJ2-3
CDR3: CASSLHGEGGDTQYF

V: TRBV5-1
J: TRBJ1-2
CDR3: CASSLGDTTGDGYTF

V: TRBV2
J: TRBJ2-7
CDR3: CASSRDRGVSYEQYF

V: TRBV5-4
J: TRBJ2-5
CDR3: CASSNPGLAGSQETQYF

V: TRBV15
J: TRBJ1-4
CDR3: CATSRDWSQGRELFF

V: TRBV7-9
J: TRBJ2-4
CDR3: CASSLEEAGSKNIQYF

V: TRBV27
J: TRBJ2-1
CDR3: CASSRTLAGGTYNEQFF

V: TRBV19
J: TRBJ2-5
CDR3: CASSPGQGKTQYF

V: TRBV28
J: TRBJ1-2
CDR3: CASRWLHYGYTF

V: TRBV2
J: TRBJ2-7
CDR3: CAYQTILGEQYF

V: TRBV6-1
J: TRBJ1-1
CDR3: CASSDRGGTEAFF

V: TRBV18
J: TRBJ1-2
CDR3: CASSAAPTDYGYTF

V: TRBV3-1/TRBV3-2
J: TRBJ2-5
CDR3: CASSRRDSAQETQYF

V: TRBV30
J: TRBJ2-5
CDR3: CAWSVSEETQYF

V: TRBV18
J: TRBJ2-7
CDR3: CASSRTGSSYEQYF

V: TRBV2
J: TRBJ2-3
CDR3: CASSRLASPGDTQYF

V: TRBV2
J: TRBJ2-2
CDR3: CASSDANTGELFF

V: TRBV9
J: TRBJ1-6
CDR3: CASSESRGGNSPLHF

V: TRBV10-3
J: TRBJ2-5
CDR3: CAITTGTGGETQYF

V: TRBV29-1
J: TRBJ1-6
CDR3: CSVGTGGNSPLHF

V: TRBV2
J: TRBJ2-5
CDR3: CASSAGTAETQYF

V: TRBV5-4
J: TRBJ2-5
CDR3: CASSLMGGSETQYF

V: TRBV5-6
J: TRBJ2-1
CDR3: CASSVRGAGQFF

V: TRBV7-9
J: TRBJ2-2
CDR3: CASSLRGEPFF

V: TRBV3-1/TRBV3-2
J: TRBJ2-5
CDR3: CASSPGQRRETQYF

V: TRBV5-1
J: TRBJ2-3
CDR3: CASRSGWQSDTQYF

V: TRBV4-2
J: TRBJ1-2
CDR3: CASSQGGTGGFYGYTF

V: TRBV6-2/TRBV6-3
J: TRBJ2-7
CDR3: CASSYSKGALYEQYF

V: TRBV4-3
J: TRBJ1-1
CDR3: CASSQDLGQGREAFF

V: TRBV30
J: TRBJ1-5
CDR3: CAWSGGGFGNQPQHF

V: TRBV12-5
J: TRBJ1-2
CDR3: CASRAGNYGYTF

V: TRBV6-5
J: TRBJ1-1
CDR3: CASRTPGGSEAFF

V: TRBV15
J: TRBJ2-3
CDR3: CATSRDGVAGTDTQYF

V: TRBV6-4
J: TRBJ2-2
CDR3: CASSDSTSGGPGELFF

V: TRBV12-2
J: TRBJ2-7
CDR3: CASRFEDGLNPNEQYF

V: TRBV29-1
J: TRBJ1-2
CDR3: CSVRAGGNYGYTF